This T cell receptor beta chain was identified during a study of neurological immune-mediated disorders. The cDNA was generated through 5'RACE incorporating 10-nucleotide random UMIs. One entry per CDR3 protein, called by TCRdb with MiXCR from the 5' RACE reads. This sample has more than 40,000 distinct CDR3 sequences; roughly 2% occur once, and the top ten carry around 2.3%. Germline CDR1 is SNHLY and CDR2 is FYNNEI. Trimming cost V 9 bases and J 5 bases; bases outside gene matches: 3. The CDR3 is made up of 12 amino acids. Source material was 2 million unsorted PBMCs, stored at -80 °C in RNAlater. This clonotype showed up many times.

V is TRBV2 and J is TRBJ1-5, with 8 bases aligning to TRBD1. Sequencing was done on a sample of PBMCs. The source is a woman in her forties with multiple sclerosis. CDR3 nucleotides: TGTGCCAGGGGACAGGCTGATCAGCCCCAGCATTTT. Translated, it gives CARGQADQPQHF.